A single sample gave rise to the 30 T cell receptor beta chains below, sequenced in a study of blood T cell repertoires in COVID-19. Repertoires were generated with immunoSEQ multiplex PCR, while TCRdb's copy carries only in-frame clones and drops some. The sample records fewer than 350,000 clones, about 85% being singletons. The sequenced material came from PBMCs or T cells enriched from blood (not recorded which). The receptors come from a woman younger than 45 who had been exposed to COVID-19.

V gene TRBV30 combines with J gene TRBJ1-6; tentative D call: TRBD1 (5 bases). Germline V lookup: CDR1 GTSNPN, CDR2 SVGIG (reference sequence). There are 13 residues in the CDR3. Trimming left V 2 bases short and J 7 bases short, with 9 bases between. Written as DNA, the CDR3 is TGTGCCTGGAGTACGTCAGGGAATTCACCCCTCCACTTT. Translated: CAWSTSGNSPLHF. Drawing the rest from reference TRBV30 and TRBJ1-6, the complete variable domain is SQTIHQWPATLVQPVGSPLSLECTVEGTSNPNLYWYRQAAGRGLQLLFYSVGIGQISSEVPQNLSASRPQDRQFILSSKKLLLSDSGFYLCAWSTSGNSPLHFGNGTRLTVT.

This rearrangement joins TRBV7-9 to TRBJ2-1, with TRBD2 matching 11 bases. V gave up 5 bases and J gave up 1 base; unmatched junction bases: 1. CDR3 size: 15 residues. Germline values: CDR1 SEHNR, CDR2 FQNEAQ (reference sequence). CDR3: CASSRTSGSYNEQFF. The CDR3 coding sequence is TGTGCCAGCAGCCGGACTAGCGGGTCCTACAATGAGCAGTTCTTC.

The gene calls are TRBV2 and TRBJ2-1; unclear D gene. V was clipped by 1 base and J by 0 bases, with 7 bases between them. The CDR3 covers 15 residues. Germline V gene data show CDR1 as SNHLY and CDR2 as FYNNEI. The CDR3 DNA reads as TGTGCCAGCAGTGAAGACCGGAGCTCCTACAATGAGCAGTTCTTC. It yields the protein CASSEDRSSYNEQFF.

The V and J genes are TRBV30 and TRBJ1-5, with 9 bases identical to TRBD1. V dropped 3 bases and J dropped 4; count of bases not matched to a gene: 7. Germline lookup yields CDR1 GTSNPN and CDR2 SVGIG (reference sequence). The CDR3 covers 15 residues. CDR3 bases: TGTGCCTGGAGGGCCCCCGGGACAGGGAATCAGCCCCAGCATTTT. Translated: CAWRAPGTGNQPQHF.

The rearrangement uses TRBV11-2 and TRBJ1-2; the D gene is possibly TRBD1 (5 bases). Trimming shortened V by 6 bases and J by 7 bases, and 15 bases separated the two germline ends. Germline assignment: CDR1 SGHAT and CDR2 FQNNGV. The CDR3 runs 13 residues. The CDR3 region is CASRHIRGAGYTF. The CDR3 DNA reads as TGTGCCAGCAGACATATAAGGGGCGCTGGCTACACCTTC.

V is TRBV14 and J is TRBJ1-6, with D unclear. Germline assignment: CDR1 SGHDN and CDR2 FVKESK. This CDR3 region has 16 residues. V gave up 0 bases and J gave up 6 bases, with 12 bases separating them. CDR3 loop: CASSQDLGRVNSPLHF. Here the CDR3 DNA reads TGTGCCAGCAGCCAAGATCTGGGGAGGGTTAATTCACCCCTCCACTTT.

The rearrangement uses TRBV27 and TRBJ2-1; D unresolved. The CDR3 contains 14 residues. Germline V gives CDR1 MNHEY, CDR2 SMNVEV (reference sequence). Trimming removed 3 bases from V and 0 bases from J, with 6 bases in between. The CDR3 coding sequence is TGTGCCAGCAGTTTGGAGCCCTCCTACAATGAGCAGTTCTTC. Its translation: CASSLEPSYNEQFF.

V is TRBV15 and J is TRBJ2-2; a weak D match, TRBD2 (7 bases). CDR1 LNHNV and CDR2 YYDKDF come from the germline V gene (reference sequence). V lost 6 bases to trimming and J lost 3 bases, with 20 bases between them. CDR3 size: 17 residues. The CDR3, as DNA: TGTGCCACCAGGGGAGGAGGGGGGGCGCCGGACACCGGGGAGCTGTTTTTT. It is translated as CATRGGGGAPDTGELFF.

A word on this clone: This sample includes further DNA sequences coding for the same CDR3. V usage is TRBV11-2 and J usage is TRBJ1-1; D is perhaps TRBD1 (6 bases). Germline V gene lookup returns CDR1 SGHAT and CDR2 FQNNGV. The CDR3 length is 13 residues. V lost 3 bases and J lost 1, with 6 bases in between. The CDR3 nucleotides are TGTGCCAGCAGCTTGACAGGGAACACTGAAGCTTTCTTT. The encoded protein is CASSLTGNTEAFF.

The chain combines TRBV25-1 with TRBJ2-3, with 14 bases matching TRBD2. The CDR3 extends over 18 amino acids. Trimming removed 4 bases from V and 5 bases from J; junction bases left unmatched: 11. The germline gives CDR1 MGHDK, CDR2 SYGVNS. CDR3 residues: CASSASTSGGAYGDTQYF. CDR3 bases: TGTGCCAGCAGTGCGTCGACTAGCGGGGGGGCGTATGGAGATACGCAGTATTTT.

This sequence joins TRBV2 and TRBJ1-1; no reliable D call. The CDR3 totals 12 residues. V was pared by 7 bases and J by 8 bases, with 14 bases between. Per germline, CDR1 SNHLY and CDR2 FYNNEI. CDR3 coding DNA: TGTGCCAGCACCTATGGGTCCAGGGAAGCTTTCTTT. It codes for CASTYGSREAFF.

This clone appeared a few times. This CDR3 reads CASSLDTWDRNDTGELFF. The CDR3 coding sequence is TGTGCCAGCAGCTTAGACACCTGGGACAGGAATGACACCGGGGAGCTGTTTTTT. This chain connects TRBV11-3 to TRBJ2-2, with 8 bases aligning to TRBD1. CDR1 is SGHNT and CDR2 is YENEEA in the germline V gene. V lost 0 bases, J lost 3 bases, and 9 bases stayed unmatched. CDR3 length equals 18 residues.

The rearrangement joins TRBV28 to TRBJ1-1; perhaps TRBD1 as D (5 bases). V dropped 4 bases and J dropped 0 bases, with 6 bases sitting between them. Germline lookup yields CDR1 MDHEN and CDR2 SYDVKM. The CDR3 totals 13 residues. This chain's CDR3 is CASSWGVNTEAFF. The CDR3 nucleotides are TGTGCCAGCAGTTGGGGGGTGAACACTGAAGCTTTCTTT.

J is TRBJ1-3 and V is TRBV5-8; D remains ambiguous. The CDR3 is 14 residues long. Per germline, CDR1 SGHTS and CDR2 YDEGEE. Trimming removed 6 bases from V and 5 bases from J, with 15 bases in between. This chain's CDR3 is CASNGGPLRNTIYF. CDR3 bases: TGTGCCAGCAATGGAGGACCCCTGCGAAACACCATATATTTT.

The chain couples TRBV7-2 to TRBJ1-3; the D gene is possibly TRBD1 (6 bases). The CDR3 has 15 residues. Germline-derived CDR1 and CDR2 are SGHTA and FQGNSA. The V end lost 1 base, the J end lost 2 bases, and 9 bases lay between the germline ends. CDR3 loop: CASSLVGTTGNTIYF. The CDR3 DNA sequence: TGTGCCAGCAGCTTAGTAGGGACAACTGGAAACACCATATATTTT.

Here the CDR3 reads CASSPKRTGAADTQYF. For the CDR3, the DNA is TGTGCCAGCTCCCCTAAGCGGACAGGGGCTGCAGATACGCAGTATTTT. The rearrangement uses TRBV18 and TRBJ2-3; TRBD1 aligns across 9 bases. The CDR3 is 16 amino acids. In germline, CDR1 is KGHSH, CDR2 LQKENI. The V segment lost 6 bases and the J segment 4 bases; nucleotides outside the gene matches: 11.

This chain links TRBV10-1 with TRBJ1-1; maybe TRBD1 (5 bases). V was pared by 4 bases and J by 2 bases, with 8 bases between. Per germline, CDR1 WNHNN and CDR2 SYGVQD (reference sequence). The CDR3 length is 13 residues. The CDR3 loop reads CASSGQINTEAFF. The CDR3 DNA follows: TGCGCCAGCAGTGGACAGATCAACACTGAAGCTTTCTTT.

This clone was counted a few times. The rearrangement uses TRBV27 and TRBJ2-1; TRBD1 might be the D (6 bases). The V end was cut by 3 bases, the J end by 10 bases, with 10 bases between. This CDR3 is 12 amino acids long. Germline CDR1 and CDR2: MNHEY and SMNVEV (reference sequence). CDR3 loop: CASSFPTGEQFF. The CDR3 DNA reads TGTGCCAGCAGTTTTCCCACAGGGGAGCAGTTCTTC.

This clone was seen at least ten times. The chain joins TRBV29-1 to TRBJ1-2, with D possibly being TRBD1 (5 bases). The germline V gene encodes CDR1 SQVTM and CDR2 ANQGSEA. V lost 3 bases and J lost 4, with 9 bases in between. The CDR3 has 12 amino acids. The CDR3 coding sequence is TGCAGCGTTGATCAGGGTGGCTATGGCTACACCTTC. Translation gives CSVDQGGYGYTF. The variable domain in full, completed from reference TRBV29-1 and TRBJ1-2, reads SAVISQKPSRDICQRGTSLTIQCQVDSQVTMMFWYRQQPGQSLTLIATANQGSEATYESGFVIDKFPISRPNLTFSTLTVSNMSPEDSSIYLCSVDQGGYGYTFGSGTRLTVV.

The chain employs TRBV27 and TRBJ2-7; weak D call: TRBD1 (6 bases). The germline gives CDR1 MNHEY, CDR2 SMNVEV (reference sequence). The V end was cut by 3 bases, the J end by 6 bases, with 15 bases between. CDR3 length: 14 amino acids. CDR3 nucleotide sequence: TGTGCCAGCAGTTTGTCAGGGGATTTGGGCGAGCAGTACTTC. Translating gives CASSLSGDLGEQYF.

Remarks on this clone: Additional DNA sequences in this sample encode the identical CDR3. The CDR3 region is CASSQENRGYGYTF. The CDR3, as DNA: TGTGCCAGCAGCCAAGAAAACAGGGGCTATGGCTACACCTTC. The genes are TRBV3-1 (or the pseudogene TRBV3-2) and TRBJ1-2, with 7 bases lining up with TRBD1. CDR1 is LGHDT, CDR2 YNNKEL, per germline (reference sequence). V shed 0 bases and J 4 bases; nucleotides not matched to a gene: 2. This CDR3 comprises 14 residues.

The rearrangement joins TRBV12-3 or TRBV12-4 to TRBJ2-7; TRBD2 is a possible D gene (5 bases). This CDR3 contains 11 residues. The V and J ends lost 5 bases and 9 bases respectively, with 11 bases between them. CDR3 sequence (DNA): TGTGCCAGCAGTCTTCGGGGTGCGCAGTACTTC. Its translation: CASSLRGAQYF.

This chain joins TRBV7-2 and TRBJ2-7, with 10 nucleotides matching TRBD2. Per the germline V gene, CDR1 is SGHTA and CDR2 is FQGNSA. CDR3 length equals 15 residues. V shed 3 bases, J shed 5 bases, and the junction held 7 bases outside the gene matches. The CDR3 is CASSFTSGVVDEQYF. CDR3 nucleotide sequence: TGTGCCAGCAGCTTTACTAGCGGGGTAGTGGACGAGCAGTACTTC.

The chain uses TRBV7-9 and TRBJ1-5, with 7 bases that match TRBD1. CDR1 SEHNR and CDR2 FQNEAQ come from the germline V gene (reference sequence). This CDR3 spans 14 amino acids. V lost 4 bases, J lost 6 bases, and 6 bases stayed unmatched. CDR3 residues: CASSSLRDSQPQHF. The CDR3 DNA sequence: TGTGCCAGCAGCTCCCTCAGGGACAGTCAGCCCCAGCATTTT.

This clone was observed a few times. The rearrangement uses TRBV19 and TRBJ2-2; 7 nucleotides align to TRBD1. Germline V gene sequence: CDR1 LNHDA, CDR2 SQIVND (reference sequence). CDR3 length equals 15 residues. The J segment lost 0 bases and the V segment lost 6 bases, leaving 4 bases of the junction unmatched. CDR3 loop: CASRHRGTNTGELFF. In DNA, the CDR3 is TGTGCCAGTAGGCACAGGGGTACGAACACCGGGGAGCTGTTTTTT.

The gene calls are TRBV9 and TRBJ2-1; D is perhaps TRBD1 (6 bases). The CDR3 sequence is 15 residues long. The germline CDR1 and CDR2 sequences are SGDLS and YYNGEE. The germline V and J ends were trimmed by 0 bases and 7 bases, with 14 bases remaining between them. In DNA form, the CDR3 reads TGTGCCAGCAGCGTAGGGCAGGGGTTTGTTAATGAGCAGTTCTTC. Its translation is CASSVGQGFVNEQFF.

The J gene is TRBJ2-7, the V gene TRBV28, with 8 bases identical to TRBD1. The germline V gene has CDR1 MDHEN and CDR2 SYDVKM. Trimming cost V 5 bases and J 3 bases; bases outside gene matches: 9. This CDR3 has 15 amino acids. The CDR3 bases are TGTGCCAGCAGTGGGGGACGGACAGGGAACTACGAGCAGTACTTC. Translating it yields CASSGGRTGNYEQYF.

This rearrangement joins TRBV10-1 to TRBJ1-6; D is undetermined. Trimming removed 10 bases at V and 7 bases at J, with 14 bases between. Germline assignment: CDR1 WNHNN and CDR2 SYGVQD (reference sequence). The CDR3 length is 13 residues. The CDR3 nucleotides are TGCGCCACCCAGGAGGAGGGAAATTCACCCCTCCACTTT. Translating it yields CATQEEGNSPLHF.

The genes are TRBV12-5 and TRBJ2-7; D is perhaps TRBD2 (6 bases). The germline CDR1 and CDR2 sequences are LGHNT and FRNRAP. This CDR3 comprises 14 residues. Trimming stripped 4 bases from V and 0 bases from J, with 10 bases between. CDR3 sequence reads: CASGSDGSSYEQYF. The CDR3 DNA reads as TGTGCTAGTGGTTCCGACGGGAGCTCCTACGAGCAGTACTTC.

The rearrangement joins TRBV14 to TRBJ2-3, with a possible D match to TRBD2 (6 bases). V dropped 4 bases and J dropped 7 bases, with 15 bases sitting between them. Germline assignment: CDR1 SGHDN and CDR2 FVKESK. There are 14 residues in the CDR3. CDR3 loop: CASSLGGLVYTQYF. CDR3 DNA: TGTGCCAGCAGCCTCGGGGGATTGGTGTATACGCAGTATTTT. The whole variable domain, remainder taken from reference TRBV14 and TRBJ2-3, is EAGVTQFPSHSVIEKGQTVTLRCDPISGHDNLYWYRRVMGKEIKFLLHFVKESKQDESGMPNNRFLAERTGGTYSTLKVQPAELEDSGVYFCASSLGGLVYTQYFGPGTRLTVL.